These 14 T cell receptor beta chains were sequenced from one sample in a study of cytomegalovirus exposure and HLA in healthy donors. With 60 Vbeta and 13 Jbeta primers, the PCR was carried out. Assay: immunoSEQ multiplex PCR; the TCRdb copy retains only in-frame clones and omits some. In the table there are under 200,000 clones, 77% of which are singletons. The material sequenced was PBMCs. The receptors stem from a man aged 50 to 59 in good health and CMV-seropositive.

In its sample, this clone was seen once. The chain employs TRBV7-9 and TRBJ1-3; TRBD1 matches at 11 bases. V lost 5 bases, J lost 0 bases, and 3 bases stayed unmatched. The CDR3 runs to 16 residues. The germline V gene has CDR1 SEHNR and CDR2 FQNEAQ (reference sequence). For the CDR3, the DNA is TGTGCCAGCAGCACCGGGACAGGGGGCTCTGGAAACACCATATATTTT. Its protein is CASSTGTGGSGNTIYF.

A few counts support this clone. The chain carries TRBV7-2 and TRBJ1-2; 9 positions match TRBD1. Germline loops: CDR1 SGHTA, CDR2 FQGNSA. Trimming at V came to 5 bases and at J to 8 bases, leaving 6 bases not matched to a gene. This CDR3 is built from 13 residues. CDR3 nucleotides: TGTGCCAGCAGCCGCGGACAGGGGAGGGGCTACACCTTC. Translation gives CASSRGQGRGYTF.

In this sample, this clone turned up a few times. The V gene is TRBV5-6, the J gene TRBJ2-1, with 8 bases fitting TRBD2. Germline trimming cut 1 base from V and 8 bases from J; bases unmatched to any gene: 8. The CDR3 is 15 residues long. The germline V gene encodes CDR1 SGHDT and CDR2 YYEEEE. CDR3 bases: TGTGCCAGCAGCTTGCTCAGCGGGGGAGGCGATGAGCAGTTCTTC. As protein: CASSLLSGGGDEQFF.

The chain carries TRBV4-1 and TRBJ1-3, with a weak D call TRBD1 (5 bases). Germline CDR1 is MGHRA and CDR2 is YSYEKL. This CDR3 has 18 amino acids. V was clipped by 1 base and J by 2 bases, with 18 bases between them. The CDR3 DNA follows: TGCGCCAGCAGCCAAGTTAAGGTTTCCGGGGGAGCTGGAAACACCATATATTTT. Translated: CASSQVKVSGGAGNTIYF.

The genes are TRBV6-6 and TRBJ1-2, with D possibly being TRBD1 (6 bases). V was trimmed by 8 bases and J by 6 bases, leaving 19 bases between them. There are 14 residues in the CDR3. Germline-derived CDR1 and CDR2 are MNHNY and SVGAGI (reference sequence). DNA of the CDR3: TGTGCCAGCCGGTGGGGAAAGACAGGTCATGGCTACACCTTC. Its protein product is CASRWGKTGHGYTF.

This rearrangement joins TRBV7-9 to TRBJ1-1; D is perhaps TRBD1 (5 bases). The CDR3 is 15 amino acids. The germline CDR1 and CDR2 sequences are SEHNR and FQNEAQ (reference sequence). The germline V and J ends were trimmed by 1 base and 7 bases, with 16 bases remaining between them. CDR3 region: CASSLGGLSGGEAFF. The CDR3 bases are TGTGCCAGCAGCTTAGGAGGGCTGTCGGGGGGTGAAGCTTTCTTT.

The V call is TRBV4-3, the J call TRBJ2-7; no firm D call. The CDR3 runs 16 residues. Germline-derived CDR1 and CDR2 are LGHNA and YSLEER. Trimming removed 0 bases from V and 1 base from J, with 13 bases in between. CDR3 amino acids: CASSQDLTPSSYEQYF. CDR3 DNA sequence: TGCGCCAGCAGCCAAGATCTGACTCCCAGTTCCTACGAGCAGTACTTC.

This clone has just a few counts. The V call is TRBV28, the J call TRBJ2-3; TRBD2 agrees at 8 bases. CDR1 MDHEN and CDR2 SYDVKM come from the germline V gene. This CDR3 spans 15 amino acids. V lost 3 bases to trimming and J lost 10 bases; unmatched junction nucleotides: 12. CDR3 loop: CASSFRGGATIAQYF. CDR3 DNA sequence: TGTGCCAGCAGTTTTCGGGGGGGGGCTACCATAGCGCAGTATTTT.

V is TRBV5-8 and J is TRBJ2-3, with 9 bases matching TRBD1. Germline CDR1 is SGHTS and CDR2 is YDEGEE. The trim removed 1 base at V and 3 bases at J, leaving 6 bases unmatched. The CDR3 is 16 amino acids. The CDR3 loop reads CASSLKLGQGTDTQYF. The DNA of the CDR3 is TGTGCCAGCAGCTTGAAGTTGGGACAGGGAACAGATACGCAGTATTTT.

DNA for the CDR3: TGCGCCAGCAGCCAAGAATCCGGGAGGGGGGGCCGGGAGACCCAGTACTTC. This encodes CASSQESGRGGRETQYF. The chain carries TRBV4-3 and TRBJ2-5; 8 bases map to TRBD2. Germline CDR1 and CDR2: LGHNA and YSLEER. The CDR3 is 17 residues long. V was pared by 0 bases and J by 5 bases, with 11 bases of the junction left unmatched.

The genes are TRBV28 and TRBJ1-5; 8 bases match TRBD1. The CDR3 contains 16 residues. V was clipped by 8 bases and J by 2 bases; unmatched bases: 11. Germline V lookup: CDR1 MDHEN, CDR2 SYDVKM. The CDR3 loop is CASHPWTGRGNQPQHF. The CDR3 DNA follows: TGTGCCAGCCACCCTTGGACAGGGAGGGGCAATCAGCCCCAGCATTTT.

This chain links TRBV18 with TRBJ1-1; 11 bases are a match to TRBD1. V dropped 1 base and J dropped 0; count of bases not matched to a gene: 1. CDR3 length: 16 residues. The germline V gene has CDR1 KGHSH and CDR2 LQKENI. CDR3 in DNA: TGTGCCAGCTCACCACGGACAGGGGGCTTGAACACTGAAGCTTTCTTT. Protein sequence: CASSPRTGGLNTEAFF.

The rearrangement links TRBV29-1 to TRBJ2-2; perhaps TRBD2 as D (5 bases). The germline V gene has CDR1 SQVTM and CDR2 ANQGSEA. V was clipped by 7 bases and J by 4 bases, with 10 bases between them. This CDR3 contains 12 residues. CDR3 DNA: TGCAGCGCGGAACGGGGCACCGGGGAGCTGTTTTTT. It yields the protein CSAERGTGELFF.

This clone showed up just once. This chain uses TRBV9 with TRBJ2-3, with TRBD2 matching over 13 bases. V dropped 1 base and J dropped 5; count of bases not matched to a gene: 16. The CDR3 consists of 20 residues. The germline V gene encodes CDR1 SGDLS and CDR2 YYNGEE. The CDR3 is CASSVPEYSTSGGRRDTQYF. CDR3 nucleotide sequence: TGTGCCAGCAGCGTACCCGAGTATTCGACTAGCGGGGGGAGGAGAGATACGCAGTATTTT.